A selection of T cell receptor beta chains follows, all from one sample in a study of T-cell reconstitution after alpha-beta-depleted transplantation in children. TCRdb reprocessed the PCR reads via MiXCR and lists one record per CDR3 protein. The profile shows roughly 90,000 distinct CDR3 sequences, roughly an eighth of them singletons. This material consisted of PBMCs from the stem cell graft donor, taken from the stem cell graft. These receptors were collected from a human donor who donated a stem cell graft to a child with inherited bone marrow failure. CDR3s include the opening cysteine and the closing phenylalanine or tryptophan. Each record gives: J gene, clone size, D gene, V gene, CDR3 length, CDR3 DNA, CDR3 protein. The D gene is left open where the match is weak. Not all rows give a size; the values are once, few, many and, for expanded clones, a class.

j_call: TRBJ2-2; clone_size: many; d_call: TRBD1; v_call: TRBV4-3; cdr3_length: 17; cdr3_nt: TGCGCCAGCAGCCGAGACCGGGACAGGGGGTGGACCGGGGAGCTGTTTTTT; cdr3_aa: CASSRDRDRGWTGELFF
j_call: TRBJ2-3; clone_size: -; d_call: TRBD2; v_call: TRBV6-4; cdr3_length: 16; cdr3_nt: TGTGCCAGCAGTGAACGTCCTAGCGGGGGCACAGATACGCAGTATTTT; cdr3_aa: CASSERPSGGTDTQYF
j_call: TRBJ2-5; clone_size: many; d_call: -; v_call: TRBV7-2; cdr3_length: 14; cdr3_nt: TGTGCCAGCAGCTTTCGGGGGTCGGGGGAGACCCAGTACTTC; cdr3_aa: CASSFRGSGETQYF
j_call: TRBJ2-3; clone_size: few; d_call: -; v_call: TRBV12-3/TRBV12-4; cdr3_length: 14; cdr3_nt: TGTGCCAGCAGTTTCGGGAGTGGTTCAGATACGCAGTATTTT; cdr3_aa: CASSFGSGSDTQYF
j_call: TRBJ1-4; clone_size: -; d_call: TRBD1; v_call: TRBV5-6; cdr3_length: 15; cdr3_nt: TGTGCCAGCAGCTCAACAGGGGGCTGGGTGGAAAAACTGTTTTTT; cdr3_aa: CASSSTGGWVEKLFF
j_call: TRBJ2-7; clone_size: many; d_call: -; v_call: TRBV4-1; cdr3_length: 14; cdr3_nt: TGCGCCAGCAGCCAAGATCCGGCTAGGGGTGAGCAGTACTTC; cdr3_aa: CASSQDPARGEQYF
j_call: TRBJ2-7; clone_size: many; d_call: -; v_call: TRBV28; cdr3_length: 12; cdr3_nt: TGTGCCAGCAGCCCGTTAGCCCGAAAGCAGTACTTC; cdr3_aa: CASSPLARKQYF
j_call: TRBJ2-3; clone_size: many; d_call: -; v_call: TRBV7-9; cdr3_length: 14; cdr3_nt: TGTGCCAGCAGCTTACGGGCATCCACAGATACGCAGTATTTT; cdr3_aa: CASSLRASTDTQYF
j_call: TRBJ1-1; clone_size: many; d_call: TRBD1; v_call: TRBV5-5; cdr3_length: 15; cdr3_nt: TGTGCCAGCAGCCCACGACAGGGTAAGGTCTCTGAAGCTTTCTTT; cdr3_aa: CASSPRQGKVSEAFF
j_call: TRBJ2-5; clone_size: many; d_call: -; v_call: TRBV5-1; cdr3_length: 15; cdr3_nt: TGCGCCAGCAGCGGCTACGGGACATCCGAAGAGACCCAGTACTTC; cdr3_aa: CASSGYGTSEETQYF
j_call: TRBJ1-1; clone_size: many; d_call: -; v_call: TRBV20-1; cdr3_length: 11; cdr3_nt: TGCAGTGCTAGAGATGAGGGGAAAGCTTTCTTT; cdr3_aa: CSARDEGKAFF
j_call: TRBJ2-1; clone_size: many; d_call: -; v_call: TRBV28; cdr3_length: 15; cdr3_nt: TGTGCCAGCAGTACCCCTAGCGCCCCCATGAATGAGCAGTTCTTC; cdr3_aa: CASSTPSAPMNEQFF
j_call: TRBJ1-2; clone_size: many; d_call: TRBD1; v_call: TRBV5-6; cdr3_length: 16; cdr3_nt: TGTGCCAGCAGCTCGACCCAAGGACAGGGTTGGTATGGCTACACCTTC; cdr3_aa: CASSSTQGQGWYGYTF
j_call: TRBJ2-7; clone_size: many; d_call: -; v_call: TRBV5-1; cdr3_length: 11; cdr3_nt: TGCGCCAGCAGCTTTTTAGGGGAGCAGTACTTC; cdr3_aa: CASSFLGEQYF
j_call: TRBJ2-7; clone_size: few; d_call: -; v_call: TRBV7-9; cdr3_length: 12; cdr3_nt: TGTGCCAGCAGCTTATCAGGCAGCGAGCAGTACTTC; cdr3_aa: CASSLSGSEQYF
j_call: TRBJ2-7; clone_size: many; d_call: TRBD1; v_call: TRBV29-1; cdr3_length: 14; cdr3_nt: TGCAGCGTTCCTTCATGGGGGACAGGGGCCGAGCAGTACTTC; cdr3_aa: CSVPSWGTGAEQYF
j_call: TRBJ1-5; clone_size: many; d_call: TRBD1; v_call: TRBV29-1; cdr3_length: 12; cdr3_nt: TGCAGCGTGGATCAGGGGGACCAGCCCCAGCATTTT; cdr3_aa: CSVDQGDQPQHF
j_call: TRBJ2-7; clone_size: many; d_call: -; v_call: TRBV3-1; cdr3_length: 13; cdr3_nt: TGTGCCAGCAGCCAAGATCTAGAGCGCGAGCAGTACTTC; cdr3_aa: CASSQDLEREQYF
j_call: TRBJ1-2; clone_size: many; d_call: -; v_call: TRBV15; cdr3_length: 14; cdr3_nt: TGTGCCACCAGCAGAGGGTCGACGGGCTATGGCTACACCTTC; cdr3_aa: CATSRGSTGYGYTF
j_call: TRBJ2-1; clone_size: many; d_call: TRBD1; v_call: TRBV7-3; cdr3_length: 14; cdr3_nt: TGTGCCAGCAGCCACGGGACAGGGGACAATGAGCAGTTCTTC; cdr3_aa: CASSHGTGDNEQFF
j_call: TRBJ1-5; clone_size: many; d_call: -; v_call: TRBV7-9; cdr3_length: 12; cdr3_nt: TGTGCCAGCAGCCAAATTGATCAGCCCCAGCATTTT; cdr3_aa: CASSQIDQPQHF
j_call: TRBJ2-7; clone_size: many; d_call: TRBD1; v_call: TRBV10-3; cdr3_length: 15; cdr3_nt: TGTGCCATCAGTGACCAGGGACAGGGCTTCTACGAGCAGTACTTC; cdr3_aa: CAISDQGQGFYEQYF
j_call: TRBJ1-5; clone_size: few; d_call: -; v_call: TRBV6-1; cdr3_length: 13; cdr3_nt: TGTGCCAGCAGTGAAACAGGGAGTCAGCCCCAGCATTTT; cdr3_aa: CASSETGSQPQHF
j_call: TRBJ1-5; clone_size: -; d_call: -; v_call: TRBV9; cdr3_length: 15; cdr3_nt: TGTGCCAGCAGCGTCGACGGGGGTAGCAATCAGCCCCAGCATTTT; cdr3_aa: CASSVDGGSNQPQHF
j_call: TRBJ1-5; clone_size: -; d_call: -; v_call: TRBV6-1; cdr3_length: 13; cdr3_nt: TGTGCCAGCAGCCCGACATTAAATCAGCCCCAGCATTTT; cdr3_aa: CASSPTLNQPQHF
j_call: TRBJ2-3; clone_size: many; d_call: TRBD2; v_call: TRBV9; cdr3_length: 16; cdr3_nt: TGTGCCAGCAGCGCGGGACTAGCGGGACGCACAGATACGCAGTATTTT; cdr3_aa: CASSAGLAGRTDTQYF
j_call: TRBJ2-4; clone_size: -; d_call: TRBD2; v_call: TRBV7-9; cdr3_length: 15; cdr3_nt: TGTGCCAGCAGCCCCGGGGGGACGGCCAAAAACATTCAGTACTTC; cdr3_aa: CASSPGGTAKNIQYF
j_call: TRBJ1-5; clone_size: many; d_call: -; v_call: TRBV20-1; cdr3_length: 12; cdr3_nt: TGCAGTGCTAGCGGCCCGGGTCAGCCCCAGCATTTT; cdr3_aa: CSASGPGQPQHF
j_call: TRBJ1-1; clone_size: many; d_call: -; v_call: TRBV7-3; cdr3_length: 16; cdr3_nt: TGTGCCAGCAGCTTAGACCCTTTCGACACTGACACTGAAGCTTTCTTT; cdr3_aa: CASSLDPFDTDTEAFF
j_call: TRBJ2-5; clone_size: many; d_call: -; v_call: TRBV7-9; cdr3_length: 14; cdr3_nt: TGTGCCAGCACGACGGCCGGGAACCAAGAGACCCAGTACTTC; cdr3_aa: CASTTAGNQETQYF
j_call: TRBJ1-1; clone_size: many; d_call: -; v_call: TRBV7-2; cdr3_length: 13; cdr3_nt: TGTGCCAGCAGCTCCGAGATGAACACTGAAGCTTTCTTT; cdr3_aa: CASSSEMNTEAFF
j_call: TRBJ2-3; clone_size: many; d_call: TRBD2; v_call: TRBV20-1; cdr3_length: 22; cdr3_nt: TGCAGTGCCACCGGGGACAGGGAAGGGGGCCTAGCGGGAGGGCCCCGCACAGATACGCAGTATTTT; cdr3_aa: CSATGDREGGLAGGPRTDTQYF
j_call: TRBJ2-3; clone_size: many; d_call: TRBD1; v_call: TRBV9; cdr3_length: 14; cdr3_nt: TGTGCCAGCAGCGGACAGGGGCCCCAAGATACGCAGTATTTT; cdr3_aa: CASSGQGPQDTQYF
j_call: TRBJ2-1; clone_size: -; d_call: TRBD2; v_call: TRBV27; cdr3_length: 17; cdr3_nt: TGTGCCAGCAGTTTACGCTGGGGGGCTAGCGGGAACAATGAGCAGTTCTTC; cdr3_aa: CASSLRWGASGNNEQFF
j_call: TRBJ2-7; clone_size: many; d_call: TRBD2; v_call: TRBV25-1; cdr3_length: 11; cdr3_nt: TGTGCCAGCAGTGGCGGACTAGGGCAGTACTTC; cdr3_aa: CASSGGLGQYF
j_call: TRBJ2-2; clone_size: many; d_call: -; v_call: TRBV6-5; cdr3_length: 15; cdr3_nt: TGTGCCAGCAGTTACTCGAGTCCCGGGACCGGGGAGCTGTTTTTT; cdr3_aa: CASSYSSPGTGELFF